Below are 10 T cell receptor beta chains sequenced from a single sample in a study of shared clonotypes between healthy human individuals. Method: immunoSEQ multiplex PCR; TCRdb's copy keeps in-frame clones and lacks some. The data show fewer than 1.4 million clones, with 75% to 80% seen just once and around 0.61% held by the top ten. The material sequenced was memory CD4+ T cells from PBMCs. Subset reported: CD45RA-negative fraction. Receptors were obtained from a man younger than 35 in good health. Some clones in this sample may be carry-over from other donors' samples.

This clone was counted between two and nine times. The chain is built from TRBV6-6 and TRBJ2-2; 7 bases match TRBD1. Germline assignment: CDR1 MNHNY and CDR2 SVGAGI (reference sequence). The V segment lost 5 bases and the J segment 8 bases; nucleotides outside the gene matches: 14. The CDR3 is 16 residues long. The CDR3 protein is CASSKGQNLAGGELFF. The DNA for the CDR3 is TGTGCCAGCAGTAAGGGACAGAATCTCGCAGGTGGGGAGCTGTTTTTT.

J is TRBJ2-5 and V is TRBV5-1; D may match TRBD1 or TRBD2 (5 bases each). The V gene's germline CDR1 is SGHRS and CDR2 YFSETQ. With 0 bases removed from V and 5 bases from J, the gap between germline ends came to 14 bases. This CDR3 has 15 residues. CDR3 sequence (DNA): TGCGCCAGCAGCTTGGGGGACCGTACTCGGGAGACCCAGTACTTC. Amino acids: CASSLGDRTRETQYF.

The V call is TRBV5-1, the J call TRBJ2-1; no clear D. The V end was cut by 6 bases, the J end by 1 base, with 11 bases between. The CDR3 is 14 amino acids. Germline CDR1 SGHRS, CDR2 YFSETQ. CDR3 amino acids: CASTRDSSYNEQFF. The CDR3 DNA reads TGCGCCAGCACTCGAGACTCTTCCTACAATGAGCAGTTCTTC.

The V and J genes are TRBV5-1 and TRBJ2-1; 8 nucleotides line up with TRBD2. V lost 3 bases to trimming and J lost 6 bases; unmatched junction nucleotides: 8. Per germline, CDR1 SGHRS and CDR2 YFSETQ. This CDR3 region has 15 residues. The CDR3 DNA reads TGCGCCAGCAGCTGGACAGCGGGAGTCCCCAATGAGCAGTTCTTC. It encodes CASSWTAGVPNEQFF.

The gene calls are TRBV7-2 and TRBJ1-1, with D possibly matching TRBD1 (6 bases). Trimming removed 5 bases at V and 7 bases at J, with 11 bases between. Germline loops: CDR1 SGHTA, CDR2 FQGNSA. The CDR3 runs 12 residues. The CDR3 region has the DNA TGTGCCAGCAGCACGGACAGACTTGAAGCTTTCTTT. Protein sequence: CASSTDRLEAFF.

The CDR3 coding sequence is TGCGCCAGCAGCCAAGGGGGTCGGGGACCAGGCTACGAGCAGTACTTC. Encoded protein: CASSQGGRGPGYEQYF. V usage is TRBV4-3 and J usage is TRBJ2-7, with D perhaps matching TRBD1 or TRBD2 (5 bases each). Trimming took off 1 base at V and 3 bases at J, with 16 bases between the two ends. Germline V gives CDR1 LGHNA, CDR2 YSLEER. CDR3 length: 16 amino acids.

This clone was detected only once. This chain uses TRBV28 with TRBJ1-2, with 8 positions matching TRBD1. This CDR3 has 15 amino acids. With V trimmed by 6 bases and J by 0 bases, 6 bases remained unmatched. CDR1 and CDR2 from the germline V gene are MDHEN and SYDVKM. The chain's CDR3 is CASRVWTGTNYGYTF. The CDR3 DNA sequence: TGTGCCAGCAGGGTTTGGACAGGGACTAACTATGGCTACACCTTC.

The CDR3 here is CASSGARVSNRGTGELFF. For the CDR3, the DNA is TGTGCCAGTAGTGGGGCTAGGGTGTCTAACAGGGGAACCGGGGAGCTGTTTTTT. The gene calls are TRBV19 and TRBJ2-2; TRBD1 agrees at 7 bases. V lost 5 bases to trimming and J lost 5 bases; unmatched junction nucleotides: 17. This CDR3 has 18 amino acids. The germline CDR1 and CDR2 sequences are LNHDA and SQIVND (reference sequence).

This chain links TRBV5-1 with TRBJ2-2; 10 positions match TRBD2. Germline V gene sequence: CDR1 SGHRS, CDR2 YFSETQ. The CDR3 spans 16 residues. The V gene end was trimmed by 6 bases and the J gene end by 6 bases; junction bases not matched to a gene: 11. Written as DNA, the CDR3 is TGCGCCAGCATCGGGCTAGCGGGAGATCTGGCCGGGGAGCTGTTTTTT. This encodes CASIGLAGDLAGELFF.

The chain links TRBV29-1 to TRBJ1-1, with D possibly being TRBD1 (5 bases). CDR1 and CDR2 (germline): SQVTM, ANQGSEA. The V end was cut by 6 bases, the J end by 2 bases, with 19 bases between. The CDR3 extends over 15 amino acids. The CDR3 sequence is CSVHQWGQDNTEAFF. The CDR3 region has the DNA TGCAGCGTCCACCAGTGGGGCCAAGATAACACTGAAGCTTTCTTT.